This TCR beta chain derives from a study of blood T cell repertoires in COVID-19. Whole-study context: T cells, B-cell-depleted T cells, or PBMCs supplied cDNA or gDNA.

Libraries were prepared by immunoSEQ multiplex PCR; TCRdb keeps only in-frame clonotypes and omits some of them. The sample records almost 200,000 clones, about 85% being singletons. V lost 7 bases to trimming and J lost 2 bases; unmatched junction nucleotides: 2. Germline CDR1 is SQVTM and CDR2 is ANQGSEA. The CDR3 extends over 11 amino acids. The sample consisted of peripheral blood. The chain couples TRBV29-1 to TRBJ2-7, with TRBD1 matching 7 bases. This TCR was sampled from a man aged 55 to 70 with COVID-19, enrolled during active disease. CDR3 in DNA: TGCAGCGGGGGACAGACCTACGAGCAGTACTTC. It yields the protein CSGGQTYEQYF.